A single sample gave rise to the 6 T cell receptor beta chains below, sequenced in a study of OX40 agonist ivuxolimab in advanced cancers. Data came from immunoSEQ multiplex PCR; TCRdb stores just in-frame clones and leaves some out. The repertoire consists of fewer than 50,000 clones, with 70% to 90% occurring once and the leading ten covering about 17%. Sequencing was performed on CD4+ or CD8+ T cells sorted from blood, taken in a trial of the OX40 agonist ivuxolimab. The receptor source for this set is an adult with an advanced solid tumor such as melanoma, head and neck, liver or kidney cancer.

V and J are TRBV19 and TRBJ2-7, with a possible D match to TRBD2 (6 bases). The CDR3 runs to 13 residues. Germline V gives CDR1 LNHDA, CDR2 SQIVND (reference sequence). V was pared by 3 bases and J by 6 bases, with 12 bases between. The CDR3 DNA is TGTGCCAGTAGTATGAAGGCGGGGATCGAGCAGTACTTC. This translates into CASSMKAGIEQYF.

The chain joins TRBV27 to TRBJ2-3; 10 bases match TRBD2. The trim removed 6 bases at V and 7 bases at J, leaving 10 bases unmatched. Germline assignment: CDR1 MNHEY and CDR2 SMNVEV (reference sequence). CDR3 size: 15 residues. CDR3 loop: CASSQELAGRYTQYF. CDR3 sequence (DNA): TGTGCCAGCAGCCAAGAACTAGCGGGGCGGTATACGCAGTATTTT.

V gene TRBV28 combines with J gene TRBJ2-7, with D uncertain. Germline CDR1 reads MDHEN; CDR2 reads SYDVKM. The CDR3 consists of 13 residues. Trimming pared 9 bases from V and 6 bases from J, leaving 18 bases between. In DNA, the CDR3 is TGTGCCAGTAGCTTATCCCGGGCCACCGAGCAGTACGTC. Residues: CASSLSRATEQYV.

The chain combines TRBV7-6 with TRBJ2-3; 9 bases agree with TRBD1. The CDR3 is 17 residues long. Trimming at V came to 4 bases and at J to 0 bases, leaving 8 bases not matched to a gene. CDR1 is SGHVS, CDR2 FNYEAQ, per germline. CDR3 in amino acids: CASSSPGGTGSTDTQYF. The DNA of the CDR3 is TGTGCCAGCAGCTCCCCCGGGGGGACAGGGAGCACAGATACGCAGTATTTT.

CDR3 in amino acids: CASSLRNWLGTQPQHF. CDR3 in DNA: TGTGCCAGCAGTTTGCGGAACTGGTTGGGTACTCAGCCCCAGCATTTT. The chain joins TRBV28 to TRBJ1-5; D ambiguous. V lost 3 bases and J 6 bases, leaving 18 bases between the germline ends. Germline V gives CDR1 MDHEN, CDR2 SYDVKM. The CDR3 consists of 16 residues.

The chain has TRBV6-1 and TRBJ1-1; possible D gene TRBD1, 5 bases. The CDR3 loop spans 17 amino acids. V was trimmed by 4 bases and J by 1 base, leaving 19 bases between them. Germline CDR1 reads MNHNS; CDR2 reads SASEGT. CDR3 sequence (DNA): TGTGCCAGCAGTGGTTTGGCCCTACGGGACGGGAACACTGAAGCTTTCTTT. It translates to CASSGLALRDGNTEAFF.